Below are 5 T cell receptor beta chains sequenced from a single sample in a study of spatial heterogeneity in lung cancer. Time point in this sample: blood at routine non-recurrence follow-up after resection. TCRdb used MiXCR to reprocess the 5' RACE reads, holding one entry per CDR3 protein. The sample includes over 15,000 distinct CDR3 sequences, around 5.9% of them seen just once. Sample: PBMCs, taken at follow-up. The receptors shown here come from a male donor with early-stage non-small cell lung cancer.

This clonotype was detected many times. The chain carries TRBV6-2 or TRBV6-3 and TRBJ2-2, with 8 bases that match TRBD2. J gave up 5 bases and V 6 bases, and 17 bases lay outside the gene matches. The CDR3 is made up of 18 amino acids. Germline assignment: CDR1 MNHEY and CDR2 SVGEGT. For the CDR3, the DNA is TGTGCCAGCAGACAACGGTCCCGAAGCGGGAGTGGAACCGGGGAGCTGTTTTTT. Translating gives CASRQRSRSGSGTGELFF.

This clonotype has a count of ten or more. This chain links TRBV4-3 with TRBJ2-2; 7 positions agree with TRBD2. The trim removed 3 bases at V and 1 base at J, leaving 8 bases unmatched. This CDR3 spans 17 amino acids. Germline V gives CDR1 LGHNA, CDR2 YSLEER. CDR3 nucleotides: TGCGCCAGCAGCCAGGGGAGCGGGACTTGGAACACCGGGGAGCTGTTTTTT. Amino acid sequence: CASSQGSGTWNTGELFF.

The V gene is TRBV12-3 or TRBV12-4, the J gene TRBJ1-5; no clear D. Trimming cost V 2 bases and J 6 bases, with 11 bases left between them. This CDR3 comprises 14 residues. DNA of the CDR3: TGTGCCAGCAGTTTAAATGCAGCCAGTCAGCCCCAGCATTTT. It is translated as CASSLNAASQPQHF.

This clonotype was seen at least ten times. The V call is TRBV20-1, the J call TRBJ2-5, with TRBD2 matching 8 bases. CDR3 length: 14 residues. CDR1 and CDR2 (germline): DFQATT, SNEGSKA (reference sequence). V was clipped by 6 bases and J by 4 bases; unmatched bases: 10. The CDR3 is CSATGGPGGETQYF. The CDR3, as DNA: TGCAGTGCCACGGGAGGGCCGGGTGGAGAGACCCAGTACTTC.

This clonotype was seen repeatedly, ten times or more. The chain is built from TRBV6-1 and TRBJ2-2; D is tentatively TRBD1 or TRBD2 (5 bases each). V lost 7 bases and J lost 0, with 12 bases in between. Per the germline V gene, CDR1 is MNHNS and CDR2 is SASEGT. The CDR3 is 15 residues long. The chain's CDR3 is CASKPRGANTGELFF. CDR3 bases: TGTGCCAGCAAGCCAAGGGGAGCGAACACCGGGGAGCTGTTTTTT.